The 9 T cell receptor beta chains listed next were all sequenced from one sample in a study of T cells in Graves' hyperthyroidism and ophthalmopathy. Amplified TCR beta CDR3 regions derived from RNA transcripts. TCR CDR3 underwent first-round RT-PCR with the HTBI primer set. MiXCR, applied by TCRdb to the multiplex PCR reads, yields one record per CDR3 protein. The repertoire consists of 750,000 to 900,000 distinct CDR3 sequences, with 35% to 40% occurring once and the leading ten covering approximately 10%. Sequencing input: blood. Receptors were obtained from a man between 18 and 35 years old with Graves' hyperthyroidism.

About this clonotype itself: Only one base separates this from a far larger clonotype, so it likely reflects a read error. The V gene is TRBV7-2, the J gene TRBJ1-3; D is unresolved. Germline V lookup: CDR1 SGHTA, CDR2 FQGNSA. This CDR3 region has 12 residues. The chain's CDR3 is CASSSGGNAIYF. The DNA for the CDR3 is TGTGCCAGCAGCTCGGGAGGAAACGCCATATATTTT.

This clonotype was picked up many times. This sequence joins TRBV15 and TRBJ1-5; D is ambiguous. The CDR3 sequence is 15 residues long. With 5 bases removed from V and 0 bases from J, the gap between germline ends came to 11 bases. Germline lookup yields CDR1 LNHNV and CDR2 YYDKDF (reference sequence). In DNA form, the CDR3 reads TGTGCCACCAGCGGAGTTCACTATAGCAATCAGCCCCAGCATTTT. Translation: CATSGVHYSNQPQHF.

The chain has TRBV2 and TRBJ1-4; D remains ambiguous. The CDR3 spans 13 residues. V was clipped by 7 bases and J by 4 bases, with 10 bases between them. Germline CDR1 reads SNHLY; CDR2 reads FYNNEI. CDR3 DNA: TGTGCCAGCAAATCCGACCTTAATGAAAAACTGTTTTTT. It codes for CASKSDLNEKLFF.

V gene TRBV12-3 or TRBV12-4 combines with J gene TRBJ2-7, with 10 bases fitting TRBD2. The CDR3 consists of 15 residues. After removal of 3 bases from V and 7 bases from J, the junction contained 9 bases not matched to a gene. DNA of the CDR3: TGTGCCAGCAGTTTTACAGCGCTAGCGGGAGATGAGCAGTACTTC. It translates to CASSFTALAGDEQYF.

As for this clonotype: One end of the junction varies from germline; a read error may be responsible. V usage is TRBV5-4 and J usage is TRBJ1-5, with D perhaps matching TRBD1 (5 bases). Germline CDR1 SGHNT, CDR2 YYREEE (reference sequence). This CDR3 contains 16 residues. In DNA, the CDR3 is TGCGCCAGCAGCCAAGATGTGATGGGGGGGAATCAGCCCCAGCATTTT. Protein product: CASSQDVMGGNQPQHF. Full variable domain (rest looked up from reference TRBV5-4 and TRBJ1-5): ETGVTQSPTHLIKTRGQQVTLRCSSQSGHNTVSWYQQALGQGPQFIFQYYREEENGRGNFPPRFSGLQFPNYSSELNVNALELDDSALYLCASSQDVMGGNQPQHFGDGTRLSIL.

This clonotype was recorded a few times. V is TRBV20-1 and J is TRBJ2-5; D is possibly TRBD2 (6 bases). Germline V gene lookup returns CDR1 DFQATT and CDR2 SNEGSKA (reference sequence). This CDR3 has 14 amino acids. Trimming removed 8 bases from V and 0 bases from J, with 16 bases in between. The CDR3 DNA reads TGCAGTTCCCGATCCGGGGGAGACCAAGAGACCCAGTACTTC. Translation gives CSSRSGGDQETQYF.

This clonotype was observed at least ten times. CDR3 sequence (DNA): TGTGCCAGCAGCCCTCGGACAGGGGACCACGAGCAGTACTTC. Its translation is CASSPRTGDHEQYF. The gene calls are TRBV7-9 and TRBJ2-7; 9 bases fit TRBD1. The CDR3 runs to 14 residues. With V trimmed by 5 bases and J by 5 bases, 7 bases remained unmatched. CDR1 SEHNR and CDR2 FQNEAQ come from the germline V gene (reference sequence).

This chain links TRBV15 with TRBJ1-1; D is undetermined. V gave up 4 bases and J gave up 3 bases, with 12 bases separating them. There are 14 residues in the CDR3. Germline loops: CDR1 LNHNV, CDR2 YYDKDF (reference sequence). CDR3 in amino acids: CATSMRYGYTEAFF. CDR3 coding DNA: TGTGCCACCAGCATGCGATATGGATACACTGAAGCTTTCTTT.

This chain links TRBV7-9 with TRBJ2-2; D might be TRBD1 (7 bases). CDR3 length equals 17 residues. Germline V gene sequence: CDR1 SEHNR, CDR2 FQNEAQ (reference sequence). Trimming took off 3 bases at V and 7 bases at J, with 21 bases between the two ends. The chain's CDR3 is CASSLAGTGAGFGELFF. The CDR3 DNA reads TGTGCCAGCAGCTTGGCGGGAACAGGGGCAGGTTTCGGGGAGCTGTTTTTT.